This TCR beta chain was recovered during a study of CD8+CD57+ T cells in acquired aplastic anemia (dated by TCRdb to the late 2010s). Broadly, across the study: Extracted DNA from sorted CD4+ and CD8+ cells averaged around 3.3 ug, ranging from about 0.17 to 30 ug. A CD8+CD57+ expansion meant a frequency higher than the mean frequency seen in healthy subjects.

Counted from cysteine to phenylalanine, this CDR3 has 13 amino acids. This entry keeps only the CDR3 DNA: 39 bases, framed from base 1. V is pared back by 0 bases and J by 5 bases, with 4 bases lying between the germline termini. CDR1 and CDR2 were assigned from the germline V gene as ENHRY and SYGVKD. Worth noting for this clonotype: Its antigen remains undetermined. Per-base qualities were not stored, and no clone one base away is much larger.

Genomic DNA served as template for TCR beta VDJ combination and CDR3 sequence profiling. An Illumina HiSeq 2000 was the platform used for TCR repertoire sequencing. The study's processing was this. Repertoire assessment relied on Simpson's diversity index, CDR3 size and DJ length profiles, and TRBV/TRBJ rearrangement plots. The most abundant DNA sequence in the deep sequencing data was defined as the immunodominant clone. CDR3 amino acid sequences were screened for sharing across subjects and were compared with published repertoires and the VDJdb database. TCRdb reprocessed the public reads (quality trimming at Q25 with fastp, clone calling with MiXCR) and kept in-frame beta chains. Rows with one shared CDR3 protein collapse into an entry with the most common genes and DNA. TCRdb's processing, not the authors' own work, is the source of the V and J calls. This sample is represented by about 160,000 distinct CDR3 sequences; around 48% of them were singletons. Of the sample, around 3% is held by the ten largest clones.

On the study overall, not on this receptor specifically: Around 30 CD8+ CDR3 sequences were shared between patients and controls but appeared highly expressed in patients and within their immunodominant clones. No significant difference in CD8+ Simpson's diversity was found between patients and healthy controls (P=0.060).

The patients picked for sequencing were ones in whom flow cytometry had shown an expansion of CD8+CD57+ cells. All patients had severe acquired aplastic anemia diagnosed by International Study of Aplastic Anemia and Agranulocytosis and Camitta criteria. No therapy had been received by the patients at the time of blood sampling. TCR repertoires of sorted CD4+ and CD8+ blood T cells from severe aplastic anemia patients and healthy subjects were deep-sequenced in the study. In the USA, patient enrollment took place under clinicaltrials.gov protocols 00001620, 01623167, 00001397, 00071045, 00081523 and 00961064. Ficoll-Paque density gradient centrifugation was used to isolate peripheral blood mononuclear cells. Before DNA was extracted, CD4+ and CD8+ T cells were sorted using either FACS or magnetic beads.

The V gene is TRBV10-3 and the J gene is TRBJ2-2, with an unclear D gene assignment. Material for sequencing was sorted CD4+, CD8+, or CD8+CD57+ T cells (not recorded which) from PBMCs. The TCR was taken from a human donor with aplastic anemia. The nucleotides read TGTGCCATCAGTGAGTCTTCAACCGGGGAGCTGTTTTTT. Its translation reads: CAISESSTGELFF.